By sample share, the clone carrying this T cell receptor beta chain is medium-sized. The entry originates in a study of technical replicates of blood from a few donors. The method was immunoSEQ multiplex PCR; TCRdb's version includes in-frame clones alone and lacks a portion of them. This table has 100,000 or so clones, 95% to 96% appearing once. The CDR3 has 15 residues. Germline V gene sequence: CDR1 SGDLS, CDR2 YYNGEE. Unmatched junction bases numbered 0, after V lost 3 bases and J lost 2 bases. The receptor was derived from a human donor in good health. This chain links TRBV9 with TRBJ2-2; 11 nucleotides agree with TRBD2. The sequencing sample was made of T cells isolated from PBMCs. CDR3 protein: CASSGLAGNTGELFF. In DNA form, the CDR3 reads TGTGCCAGCAGCGGACTAGCGGGAAACACCGGGGAGCTGTTTTTT.